This TCR beta chain was found in a study of T cell responses to AZD1222 COVID-19 vaccine. Broader study findings: Distributed over spike, vaccine-associated CD4 TCRs predominated at 160-218 and 743-854.

The method was immunoSEQ multiplex PCR; TCRdb's version includes in-frame clones alone and lacks a portion of them. The sample contains 140,000 to 150,000 clones, around 92% of which appear only once. The CDR3 consists of 16 residues. Germline CDR1 SQVTM, CDR2 ANQGSEA. V lost 4 bases and J lost 6; bases outside the gene matches: 9. Timing groups of about 4 and about 12 weeks for second doses were pooled. With respect to this clone: Its matching antigen is unknown.

Specimen: peripheral blood, collected 28 days after the second AZD1222 dose. This clonotype was sampled from an adult who received the AZD1222 COVID-19 vaccine. This sequence joins TRBV29-1 and TRBJ2-3, with 14 nucleotides matching TRBD2. As DNA, the CDR3 is TGCAGCGTTGGGGGGAGAAGACTAGCGGGAGGGGATACGCAGTATTTT. It is translated as CSVGGRRLAGGDTQYF.